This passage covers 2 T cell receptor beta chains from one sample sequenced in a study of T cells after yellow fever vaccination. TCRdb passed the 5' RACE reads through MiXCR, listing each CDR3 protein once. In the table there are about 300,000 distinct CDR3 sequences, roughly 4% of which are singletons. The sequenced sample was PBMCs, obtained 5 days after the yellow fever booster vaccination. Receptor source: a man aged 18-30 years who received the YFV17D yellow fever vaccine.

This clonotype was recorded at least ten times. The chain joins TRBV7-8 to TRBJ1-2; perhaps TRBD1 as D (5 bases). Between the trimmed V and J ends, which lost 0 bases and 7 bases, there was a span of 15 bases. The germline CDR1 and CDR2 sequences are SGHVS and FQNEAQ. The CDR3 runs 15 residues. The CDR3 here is CASSLAEGLLGGYTF. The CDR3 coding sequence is TGTGCCAGCAGCTTAGCGGAGGGGCTTCTAGGTGGCTACACCTTC.

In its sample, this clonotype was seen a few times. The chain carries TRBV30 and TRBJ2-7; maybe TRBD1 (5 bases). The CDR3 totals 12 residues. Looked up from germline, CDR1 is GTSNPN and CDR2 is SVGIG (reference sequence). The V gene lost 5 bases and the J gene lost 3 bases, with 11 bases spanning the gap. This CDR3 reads CAWGRQGYEQYF. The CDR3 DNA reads TGTGCCTGGGGAAGGCAGGGCTACGAGCAGTACTTC.